This TCR beta chain was identified in a study of cytomegalovirus exposure and HLA in healthy donors. 60 Vbeta and 13 Jbeta primers were used in PCR. Only in-frame clones appear in the TCRdb table, and some are missing; sequencing was by immunoSEQ multiplex PCR. The sample has some 130,000 clones; over 60% are singletons. The CDR3 spans 15 residues. Trimming removed 3 bases from V and 4 bases from J, with 15 bases in between. CDR1 and CDR2 from the germline V gene are KGHSH and LQKENI. The sequencing sample was made of PBMCs. The receptor comes from a human donor in good health. The chain couples TRBV18 to TRBJ1-1, with D possibly TRBD1 on 5 matching bases. The CDR3 region has the DNA TGTGCCAGCTCACCCTTCAGGGTGGGAGGCACTGAAGCTTTCTTT. This translates into CASSPFRVGGTEAFF.